This TCR beta chain came from a study of a mutant IDH1 vaccine in newly diagnosed glioma. The overall study: Initiation of the vaccine course occurred 4-6 weeks after radiotherapy alone, or alongside temozolomide cycles.

Study results and caveats: Changes in the top peripheral T cell clonotypes seemingly had no bearing on pseudoprogression.

The data were produced by immunoSEQ multiplex PCR, yet TCRdb's version contains in-frame clones alone and is incomplete. Among tens of thousands of clones listed, 65% to 90% were seen once. Time point described: week 35, safety follow-up. In every dose of vaccine, 300 ug of mutant IDH1 20-mer peptide was given alongside topical imiquimod. Donors had new IDH1-mutant astrocytomas of WHO grade 3 or 4 (ATRX-lost). With respect to this clone: Its antigen is currently unknown.

The material was PBMCs, obtained from a glioma patient whose treatment included an IDH1 peptide vaccine. This TCR derives from a woman aged 40 to 55 with glioma. Some clones in this sample may be carry-over from other donors' samples.

The CDR3 region is CASSEIVETQYF. The CDR3 DNA follows: TGTGCCAGCAGTGAGATCGTGGAGACCCAGTACTTC. The rearrangement joins TRBV28 to TRBJ2-5, with D unclear. Trimming stripped 5 bases from V and 5 bases from J, with 9 bases between. This CDR3 spans 12 amino acids. The germline gives CDR1 MDHEN, CDR2 SYDVKM.